The next 10 T cell receptor beta chains were all read from a single sample in a study of T cells after yellow fever vaccination. TCRdb independently ran MiXCR on the 5' RACE reads; one entry per CDR3 protein. Of 100,000 to 150,000 distinct CDR3 sequences listed, 7.4% are singletons. Sequenced here: CD4+ T cells sorted from PBMCs, sampled more than 8 days after the first yellow fever vaccination. These receptors were taken from a man aged 18-30 years who received the YFV17D yellow fever vaccine.

This clonotype was found many times. The rearrangement links TRBV7-2 to TRBJ2-3; D is perhaps TRBD1 (5 bases). This CDR3 has 16 amino acids. The germline CDR1 and CDR2 sequences are SGHTA and FQGNSA. V was pared by 0 bases and J by 0 bases, with 10 bases between. The CDR3 DNA follows: TGTGCCAGCAGCTTAGCCAGGGCAACTAGCACAGATACGCAGTATTTT. Its protein product is CASSLARATSTDTQYF. The whole variable domain, remainder taken from reference TRBV7-2 and TRBJ2-3, is GAGVSQSPSNKVTEKGKDVELRCDPISGHTALYWYRQSLGQGLEFLIYFQGNSAPDKSGLPSDRFSAERTGGSVSTLTIQRTQQEDSAVYLCASSLARATSTDTQYFGPGTRLTVL.

V is TRBV7-2 and J is TRBJ2-7, with TRBD1 identical over 11 bases. Trimming cost V 3 bases and J 3 bases; bases outside gene matches: 4. Germline CDR1 reads SGHTA; CDR2 reads FQGNSA. The CDR3 extends over 15 amino acids. The CDR3 region has the DNA TGTGCCAGCAGCTTTGGGACAGGGGGTTTCTACGAGCAGTACTTC. Its translation is CASSFGTGGFYEQYF.

This clonotype was seen more than once but under ten times. The chain couples TRBV9 to TRBJ2-3; the D is unclear. Trimming stripped 0 bases from V and 4 bases from J, with 15 bases between. The CDR3 sequence is 16 residues long. Germline V CDR1 and CDR2: SGDLS, YYNGEE. CDR3 nucleotides: TGTGCCAGCAGCGTAGCTCCCCGGGTGTTCGCAGATACGCAGTATTTT. Protein: CASSVAPRVFADTQYF.

This clonotype came up many times. The rearrangement uses TRBV20-1 and TRBJ2-1; the match to TRBD1 covers 7 bases. The germline gives CDR1 DFQATT, CDR2 SNEGSKA (reference sequence). The CDR3 covers 11 residues. J gave up 15 bases and V 4 bases, and 9 bases lay outside the gene matches. The CDR3: CSATGQDRRFF. Written as DNA, the CDR3 is TGCAGTGCTACAGGACAGGACCGGCGGTTCTTC.

This clonotype came up many times. The chain combines TRBV14 with TRBJ1-2; D not certain. Germline CDR1 SGHDN, CDR2 FVKESK. CDR3 length equals 14 residues. V was clipped by 4 bases and J by 5 bases, with 14 bases between them. In nucleotides, the CDR3 is TGTGCCAGCAGCCGTGTCGGAGGTCGGTATGGCTACACCTTC. It codes for CASSRVGGRYGYTF.

The table lists this clonotype with many counts. V usage is TRBV6-2 or TRBV6-3 and J usage is TRBJ2-1; D gene uncertain. The germline V gene has CDR1 MNHEY and CDR2 SVGEGT. The CDR3 consists of 17 residues. V shed 0 bases and J shed 0 bases, with 12 bases lying between them. This CDR3 is CASSYSLTMSSYNEQFF. Here the CDR3 DNA reads TGTGCCAGCAGTTACTCCCTCACTATGAGCTCCTACAATGAGCAGTTCTTC.

This clonotype showed up many times. The chain links TRBV18 to TRBJ2-5; D possibly matches TRBD1 or TRBD2 (5 bases each). The germline CDR1 and CDR2 sequences are KGHSH and LQKENI. The CDR3 is made up of 16 amino acids. Between the trimmed V and J ends, which lost 3 bases and 3 bases, there was a span of 17 bases. CDR3 residues: CASSPGRTTEEETQYF. The CDR3 DNA follows: TGTGCCAGCTCACCCGGGCGGACAACGGAGGAAGAGACCCAGTACTTC.

At least ten counts were recorded for this clonotype. In DNA form, the CDR3 reads TGTGCCAGTCTACAGGGATACGAGCAGTACGTC. Residues: CASLQGYEQYV. The genes are TRBV2 and TRBJ2-7, with D possibly matching TRBD1 (6 bases). CDR3 size: 11 residues. Germline-derived CDR1 and CDR2 are SNHLY and FYNNEI. The ends were cut back, 9 bases at V and 4 bases at J, with 10 bases in the middle.

This clonotype was observed many times. The chain couples TRBV20-1 to TRBJ2-3, with a weak D call TRBD2 (5 bases). The CDR3 is 10 residues long. CDR1 is DFQATT and CDR2 is SNEGSKA in the germline V gene (reference sequence). V gave up 1 base and J gave up 14 bases, with 10 bases separating them. The CDR3 protein is CSARGSVPYF. CDR3 in DNA: TGCAGTGCTAGAGGTAGCGTACCGTATTTT.

This clonotype was counted ten times or more. This rearrangement joins TRBV11-2 to TRBJ2-3, with D unclear. The V end was cut by 5 bases, the J end by 6 bases, with 6 bases between. The CDR3 totals 11 residues. Per the germline V gene, CDR1 is SGHAT and CDR2 is FQNNGV. In DNA form, the CDR3 reads TGTGCCAGCAGCACATGGGATACGCAGTATTTT. Its protein product is CASSTWDTQYF.